The T cell receptor beta chain under discussion was sequenced for a study of shared clonotypes between healthy human individuals. Study as a whole: Three plates each covered CD4 naive and memory; CD8 naive two, CD8 memory one.

Germline V CDR1 and CDR2: SGHTA, FQGTGA. The CDR3 totals 13 residues. V was clipped by 4 bases and J by 7 bases, with 11 bases between them. Samples underwent the assay at deep level. Profiling relied on immunoSEQ multiplex PCR, and the TCRdb table lists in-frame clones only, not all of them. The data hold almost 750,000 clones, with approximately 72% observed a single time. Findings and caveats of the study: Estimated clonotype richness was generally higher in naive than memory subsets.

Comments on this clone: What it binds is not known.

The specimen was memory CD4+ T cells sorted from blood. Subset meaning: CD45RA-negative fraction. The chain uses TRBV7-3 and TRBJ2-1; D gene uncertain. The sequence was collected from a woman in her 30s in good health. CDR3 region: CASSSQRENEQFF. CDR3 DNA sequence: TGTGCCAGCAGCTCCCAACGTGAGAATGAGCAGTTCTTC.